This TCR beta chain was captured by sequencing in a study of T cell repertoires in cytomegalovirus infection (dated by TCRdb to between 2017 and 2020). For the wider study: Recently identified HLA-C-restricted CMV epitopes, whose presentation resists viral immunomodulation, were targeted by peptide stimulations together with well-studied HLA-B-restricted epitopes. Donor HLA type was relevant to the analysis, because carriage of CMV infection together with the matching HLA type was indicated by public TCR beta signatures. General findings and caveats noted by the study authors: The ex vivo response was dominated by HLA-C-restricted CMV-specific TCR beta clonotypes, which also provided the single most frequent clonotype in two of eight donors. Cumulative frequency of public TCR beta family members discriminated carriers of CMV infection plus the relevant HLA type in this cohort and an independent roughly 350-donor cohort.

What this sample's treatment or condition label stands for: in vitro stimulation with specific CMV peptide epitopes to enrich CMV-specific T cells. Sequencing was performed on an Illumina HiSeq 1500. TCRdb applied fastp at Q25 and MiXCR to the public reads, then kept only in-frame beta chains. Rows are combined by CDR3 protein, so each entry shows the most common genes and DNA. This sample has 550,000 to 700,000 distinct CDR3 sequences in its table, and 40% of those were observed once. About 48% of the sample rests with the top ten. About this clonotype: Its antigen remains undetermined. It has no much larger one-base neighbor in the sample; base qualities were not kept.

Material: cultured PBMCs, obtained from culture after CMV antigen stimulation. The TCR was taken from a human donor in good health (CMV status not recorded). Some clones in this sample may be carry-over from other donors' samples.

The nucleotides read TGTGCCAGCAGCTTGATCGGACTAGCGGGGGATGAGCAGTTCTTC. Translated, this is CASSLIGLAGDEQFF. The chain was built from TRBV5-4 and TRBJ2-1; a stretch of 13 junction bases matches TRBD2. The germline V gene (reference sequence) provides CDR1 SGHNT and CDR2 YYREEE. Clipping removes 1 base from V and 8 bases from J, with 3 as the unmatched junction base count. Including the terminal cysteine and phenylalanine, the CDR3 comprises 15 residues. Left in the record is the CDR3 DNA by itself, 45 bases read in frame from the first base.